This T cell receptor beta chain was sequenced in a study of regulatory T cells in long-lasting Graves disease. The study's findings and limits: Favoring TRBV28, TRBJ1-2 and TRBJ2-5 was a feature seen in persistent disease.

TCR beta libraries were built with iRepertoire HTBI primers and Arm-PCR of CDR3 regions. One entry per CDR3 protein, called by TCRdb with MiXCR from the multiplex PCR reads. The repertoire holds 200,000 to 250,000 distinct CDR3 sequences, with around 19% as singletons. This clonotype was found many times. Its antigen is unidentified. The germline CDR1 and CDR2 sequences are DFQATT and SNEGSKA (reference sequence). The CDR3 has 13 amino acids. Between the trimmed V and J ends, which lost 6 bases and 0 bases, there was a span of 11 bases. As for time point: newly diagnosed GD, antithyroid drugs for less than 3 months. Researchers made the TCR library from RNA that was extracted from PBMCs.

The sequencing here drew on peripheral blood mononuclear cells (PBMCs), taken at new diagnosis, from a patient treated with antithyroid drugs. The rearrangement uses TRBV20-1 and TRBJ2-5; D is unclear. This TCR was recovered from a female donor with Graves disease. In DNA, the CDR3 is TGCAGTGCCTTCCTGGGTAACCAAGAGACCCAGTACTTC. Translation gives CSAFLGNQETQYF.